What follows is one TCR beta chain and its context. The antigen remains unidentified. This sample stems from a study of T cell responses to AZD1222 COVID-19 vaccine. The CDR3 extends over 18 amino acids. Trimming removed 2 bases from V and 5 bases from J, with 22 bases in between. Assay: immunoSEQ multiplex PCR; the TCRdb copy retains only in-frame clones and omits some. The table records over 100,000 clones, about nine tenths of them present only once. Broader study findings: Unmutated variant regions reportedly attract nearly half of all spike-specific TCRs. After two AZD1222 doses, spike-specific TCR breadth and depth rose versus day 0. Regions 160-218 and 743-854 dominated among vaccine-associated CD4 TCRs spanning spike. Only a handful of AZD1222 recipients, several in all, had baseline seropositivity.

The chain recombines TRBV23-1 with TRBJ1-5; a weak D match, TRBD1 (5 bases). TRBV23-1 is identified as an open reading frame with a role that is uncertain. Sequencing used peripheral blood, obtained 28 days after the second AZD1222 dose. This sequence was found in an adult who received the AZD1222 COVID-19 vaccine. The CDR3 sequence: CASSQAPNRSPEDQPQHF. The CDR3 DNA reads TGCGCCAGCAGTCAAGCCCCGAACAGGTCACCTGAGGATCAGCCCCAGCATTTT.